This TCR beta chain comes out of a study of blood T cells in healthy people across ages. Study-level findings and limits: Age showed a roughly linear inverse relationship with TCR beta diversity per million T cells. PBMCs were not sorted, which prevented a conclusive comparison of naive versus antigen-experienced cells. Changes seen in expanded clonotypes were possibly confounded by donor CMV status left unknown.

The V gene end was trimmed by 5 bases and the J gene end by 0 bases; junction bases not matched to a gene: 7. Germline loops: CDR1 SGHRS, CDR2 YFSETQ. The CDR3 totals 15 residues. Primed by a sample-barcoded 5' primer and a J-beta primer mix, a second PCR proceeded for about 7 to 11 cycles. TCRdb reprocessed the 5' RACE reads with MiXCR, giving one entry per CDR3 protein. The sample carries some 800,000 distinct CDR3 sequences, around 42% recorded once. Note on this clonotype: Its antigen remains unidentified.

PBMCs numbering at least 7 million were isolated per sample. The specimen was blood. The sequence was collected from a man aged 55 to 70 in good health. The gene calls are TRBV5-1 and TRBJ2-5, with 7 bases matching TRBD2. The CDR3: CASRPAGTNQETQYF. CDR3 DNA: TGCGCCAGCAGGCCGGCGGGGACTAACCAAGAGACCCAGTACTTC. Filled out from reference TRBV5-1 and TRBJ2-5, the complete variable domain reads KAGVTQTPRYLIKTRGQQVTLSCSPISGHRSVSWYQQTPGQGLQFLFEYFSETQRNKGNFPGRFSGRQFSNSRSEMNVSTLELGDSALYLCASRPAGTNQETQYFGPGTRLLVL.